This T cell receptor beta chain was sequenced for a study of T cell repertoires in cytomegalovirus infection. As for the study in general: An indication of both CMV infection and matching HLA type came from public TCR beta signatures.

Regarding the study as a whole: Adding up the frequency of public TCR beta families identified people who carried CMV plus the relevant HLA.

Each CDR3 protein is one row after TCRdb ran MiXCR on the reads. The sample holds roughly 170,000 distinct CDR3 sequences; less than 25% are singletons and the top ten take roughly 27%. This clonotype was observed a few times. Its antigen is undetermined. Sequenced here: CD8+ T cells from cultured PBMCs, sampled from culture after CMV antigen stimulation. The receptor was derived from a human donor in good health (CMV status not recorded). Some clones in this sample may be carry-over from other donors' samples.

DNA for the CDR3: TGTGCCAGCAGCTTGGAAGGCTCAGGCGAGCAGTACTTC. Encoded protein: CASSLEGSGEQYF. The J gene is TRBJ2-7, the V gene TRBV5-4; D ambiguous. The V end was cut by 0 bases, the J end by 6 bases, with 10 bases between. CDR3 length equals 13 residues. CDR1 is SGHNT, CDR2 YYREEE, per germline (reference sequence).